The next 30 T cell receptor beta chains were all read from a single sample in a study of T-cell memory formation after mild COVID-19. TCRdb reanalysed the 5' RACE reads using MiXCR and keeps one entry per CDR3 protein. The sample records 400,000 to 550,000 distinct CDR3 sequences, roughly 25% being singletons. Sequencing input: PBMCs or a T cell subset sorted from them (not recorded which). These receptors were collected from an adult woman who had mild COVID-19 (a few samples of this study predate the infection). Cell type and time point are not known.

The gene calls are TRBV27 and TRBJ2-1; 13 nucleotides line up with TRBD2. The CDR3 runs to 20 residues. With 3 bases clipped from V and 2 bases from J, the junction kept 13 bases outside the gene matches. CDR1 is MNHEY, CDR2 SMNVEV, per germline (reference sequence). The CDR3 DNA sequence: TGTGCCAGCAGTTTGTCCCCAGGACTAGCGGGAGTTGTAGCCTACAATGAGCAGTTCTTC. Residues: CASSLSPGLAGVVAYNEQFF.

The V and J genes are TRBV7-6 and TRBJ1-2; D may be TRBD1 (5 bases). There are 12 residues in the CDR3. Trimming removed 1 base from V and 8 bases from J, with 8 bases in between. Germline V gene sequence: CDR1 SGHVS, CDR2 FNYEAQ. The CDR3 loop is CASSLVGQGYTF. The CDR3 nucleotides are TGTGCCAGCAGCTTAGTGGGGCAGGGCTACACCTTC.

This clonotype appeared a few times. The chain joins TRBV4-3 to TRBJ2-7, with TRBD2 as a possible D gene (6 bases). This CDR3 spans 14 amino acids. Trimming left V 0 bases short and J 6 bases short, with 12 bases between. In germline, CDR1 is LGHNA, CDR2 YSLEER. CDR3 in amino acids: CASSQDAGLSEQYF. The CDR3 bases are TGCGCCAGCAGCCAAGATGCGGGACTGTCCGAGCAGTACTTC.

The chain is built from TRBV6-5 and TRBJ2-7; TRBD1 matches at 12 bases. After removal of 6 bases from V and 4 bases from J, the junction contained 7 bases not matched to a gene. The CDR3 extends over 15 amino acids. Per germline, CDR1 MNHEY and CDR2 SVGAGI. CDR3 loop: CASSRPGQGAYEQYF. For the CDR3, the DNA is TGTGCCAGCAGCCGACCGGGACAGGGGGCTTACGAGCAGTACTTC.

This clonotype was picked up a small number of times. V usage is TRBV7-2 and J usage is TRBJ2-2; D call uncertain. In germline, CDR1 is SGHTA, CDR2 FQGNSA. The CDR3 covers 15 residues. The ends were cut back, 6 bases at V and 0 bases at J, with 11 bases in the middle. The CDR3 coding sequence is TGTGCCAGCAGTCCTTATCCCGCGAACACCGGGGAGCTGTTTTTT. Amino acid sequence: CASSPYPANTGELFF.

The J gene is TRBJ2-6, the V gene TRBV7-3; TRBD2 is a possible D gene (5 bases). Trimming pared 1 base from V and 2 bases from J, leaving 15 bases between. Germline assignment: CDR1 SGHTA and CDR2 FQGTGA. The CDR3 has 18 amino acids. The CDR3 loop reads CASSLKAPGGTGANVLTF. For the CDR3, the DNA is TGTGCCAGCAGCTTAAAGGCCCCTGGAGGTACTGGGGCCAACGTCCTGACTTTC.

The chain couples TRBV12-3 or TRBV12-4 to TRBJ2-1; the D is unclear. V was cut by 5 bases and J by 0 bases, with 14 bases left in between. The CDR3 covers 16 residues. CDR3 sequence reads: CASSDIPAGSYNEQFF. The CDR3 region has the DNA TGTGCCAGCAGTGATATCCCAGCAGGCTCCTACAATGAGCAGTTCTTC.

This chain's CDR3 is CASSPSTREAFF. The CDR3, as DNA: TGTGCCAGCAGTCCCTCAACCAGGGAAGCTTTCTTT. This rearrangement joins TRBV12-3 or TRBV12-4 to TRBJ1-1; D gene uncertain. The CDR3 spans 12 residues. V was trimmed by 5 bases and J by 8 bases, leaving 12 bases between them.

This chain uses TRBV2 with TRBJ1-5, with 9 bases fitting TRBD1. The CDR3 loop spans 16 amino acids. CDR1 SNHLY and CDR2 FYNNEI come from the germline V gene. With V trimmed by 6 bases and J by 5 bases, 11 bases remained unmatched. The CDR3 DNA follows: TGTGCCAGCAGATTGTCCGGGACAGGGAACCATCAGCCCCAGCATTTT. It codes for CASRLSGTGNHQPQHF.

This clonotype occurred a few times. Here the CDR3 reads CASSLGDIFRTEAFF. The CDR3 DNA follows: TGTGCCAGCAGCTTGGGGGACATTTTTCGAACTGAAGCTTTCTTT. The chain employs TRBV5-6 and TRBJ1-1, with D maybe TRBD1 (6 bases). V lost 0 bases to trimming and J lost 5 bases, with 14 bases between them. Germline CDR1 and CDR2: SGHDT and YYEEEE. This CDR3 is built from 15 residues.

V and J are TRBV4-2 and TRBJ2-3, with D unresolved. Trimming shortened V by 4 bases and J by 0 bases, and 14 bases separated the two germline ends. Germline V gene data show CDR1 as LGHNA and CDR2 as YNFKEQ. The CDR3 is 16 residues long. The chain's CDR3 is CASSPLVVASTDTQYF. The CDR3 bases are TGTGCCAGCAGCCCGCTAGTCGTAGCTAGCACAGATACGCAGTATTTT.

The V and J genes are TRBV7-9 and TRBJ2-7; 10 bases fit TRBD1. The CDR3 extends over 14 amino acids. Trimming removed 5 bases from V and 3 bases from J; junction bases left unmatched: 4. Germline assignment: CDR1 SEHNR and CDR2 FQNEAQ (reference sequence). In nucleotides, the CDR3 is TGTGCCAGCAGCAAAAGGACAGGGGGCTACGAGCAGTACTTC. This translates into CASSKRTGGYEQYF.

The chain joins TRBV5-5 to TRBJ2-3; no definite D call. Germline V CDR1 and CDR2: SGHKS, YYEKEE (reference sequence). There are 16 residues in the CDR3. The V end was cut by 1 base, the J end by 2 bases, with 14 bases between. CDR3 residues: CASSLKGTDYTDTQYF. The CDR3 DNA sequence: TGTGCCAGCAGCTTGAAGGGAACTGATTACACAGATACGCAGTATTTT.

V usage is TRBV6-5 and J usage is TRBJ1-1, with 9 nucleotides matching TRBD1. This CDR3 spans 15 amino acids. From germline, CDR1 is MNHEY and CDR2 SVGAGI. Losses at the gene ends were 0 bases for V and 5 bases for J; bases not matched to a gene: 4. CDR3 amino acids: CASSYSGQGWTEAFF. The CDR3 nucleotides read TGTGCCAGCAGTTACTCAGGACAGGGGTGGACTGAAGCTTTCTTT.

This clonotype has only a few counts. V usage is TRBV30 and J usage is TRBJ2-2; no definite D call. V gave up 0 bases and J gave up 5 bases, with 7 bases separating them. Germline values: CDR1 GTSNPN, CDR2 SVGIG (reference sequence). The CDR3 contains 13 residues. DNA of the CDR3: TGTGCCTGGAGTGTCGACATAACCGGGGAGCTGTTTTTT. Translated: CAWSVDITGELFF.

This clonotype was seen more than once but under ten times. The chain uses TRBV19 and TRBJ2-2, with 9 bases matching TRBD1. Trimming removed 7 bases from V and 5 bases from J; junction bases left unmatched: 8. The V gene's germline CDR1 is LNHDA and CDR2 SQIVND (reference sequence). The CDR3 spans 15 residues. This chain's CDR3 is CASNTGTGLTGELFF. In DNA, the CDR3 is TGTGCCAGTAACACCGGGACAGGGTTGACCGGGGAGCTGTTTTTT.

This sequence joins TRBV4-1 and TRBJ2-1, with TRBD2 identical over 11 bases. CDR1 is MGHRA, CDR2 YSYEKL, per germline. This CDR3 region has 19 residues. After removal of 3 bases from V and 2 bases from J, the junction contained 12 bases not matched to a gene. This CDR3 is CASSQDFRLAGKTYNEQFF. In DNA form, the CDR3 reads TGCGCCAGCAGCCAGGATTTCCGACTAGCGGGAAAAACCTACAATGAGCAGTTCTTC.

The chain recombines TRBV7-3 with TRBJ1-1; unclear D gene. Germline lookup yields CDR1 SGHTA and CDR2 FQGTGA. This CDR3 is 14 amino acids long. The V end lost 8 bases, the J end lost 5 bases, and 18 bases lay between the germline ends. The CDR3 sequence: CASQEIQFRTEAFF. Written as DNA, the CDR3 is TGTGCCAGCCAAGAAATCCAGTTTCGAACTGAAGCTTTCTTT.

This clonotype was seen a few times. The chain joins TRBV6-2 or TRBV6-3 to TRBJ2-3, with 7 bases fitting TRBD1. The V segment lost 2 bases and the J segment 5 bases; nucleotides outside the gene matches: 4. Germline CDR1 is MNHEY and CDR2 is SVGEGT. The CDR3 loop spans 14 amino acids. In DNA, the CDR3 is TGTGCCAGCAGTTACCGGACAGGAGAAGATACGCAGTATTTT. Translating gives CASSYRTGEDTQYF.

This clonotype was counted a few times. CDR3 protein: CASSQAASAHEQYF. The CDR3 bases are TGCGCCAGCAGCCAGGCCGCCTCCGCCCACGAGCAGTACTTC. The V call is TRBV4-1, the J call TRBJ2-7; no clear D. This CDR3 contains 14 residues. V lost 3 bases and J lost 5, with 14 bases in between. Germline V gene data show CDR1 as MGHRA and CDR2 as YSYEKL.

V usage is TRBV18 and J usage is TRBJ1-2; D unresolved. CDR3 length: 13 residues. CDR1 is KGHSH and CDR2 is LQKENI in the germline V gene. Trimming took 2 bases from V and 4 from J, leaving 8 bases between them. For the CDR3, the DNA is TGTGCCAGCTCACCAGGCGATCGCTATGGCTACACCTTC. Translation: CASSPGDRYGYTF.

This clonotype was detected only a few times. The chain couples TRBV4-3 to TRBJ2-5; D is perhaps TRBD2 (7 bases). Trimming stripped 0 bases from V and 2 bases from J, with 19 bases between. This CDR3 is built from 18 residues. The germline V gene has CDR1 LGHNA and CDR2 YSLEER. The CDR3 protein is CASSQDGRGGAGQETQYF. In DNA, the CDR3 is TGCGCCAGCAGCCAAGACGGGAGAGGGGGAGCGGGACAAGAGACCCAGTACTTC.

The CDR3 spells CASSPRRGVGTTGELFF. The CDR3, as DNA: TGCGCCAGCAGCCCGAGGAGGGGTGTGGGTACAACCGGGGAGCTGTTTTTT. V is TRBV4-3 and J is TRBJ2-2, with TRBD2 as a possible D gene (6 bases). Trimming cost V 4 bases and J 5 bases, with 20 bases left between them. In germline, CDR1 is LGHNA, CDR2 YSLEER. The CDR3 totals 17 residues.

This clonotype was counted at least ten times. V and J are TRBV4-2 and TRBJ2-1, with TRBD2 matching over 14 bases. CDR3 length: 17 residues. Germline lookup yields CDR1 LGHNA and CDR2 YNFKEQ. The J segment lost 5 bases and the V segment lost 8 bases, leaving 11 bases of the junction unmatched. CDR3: CASFGTSGRSPHNEQFF. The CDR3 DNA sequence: TGTGCCAGCTTCGGGACTAGCGGGAGATCCCCTCACAATGAGCAGTTCTTC.

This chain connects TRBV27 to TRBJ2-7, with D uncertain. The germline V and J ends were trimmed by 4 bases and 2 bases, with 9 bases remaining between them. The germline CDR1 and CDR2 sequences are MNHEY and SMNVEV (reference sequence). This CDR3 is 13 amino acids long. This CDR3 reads CASSYSTPYEQYF. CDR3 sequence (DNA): TGTGCCAGCAGTTATTCGACCCCCTACGAGCAGTACTTC.

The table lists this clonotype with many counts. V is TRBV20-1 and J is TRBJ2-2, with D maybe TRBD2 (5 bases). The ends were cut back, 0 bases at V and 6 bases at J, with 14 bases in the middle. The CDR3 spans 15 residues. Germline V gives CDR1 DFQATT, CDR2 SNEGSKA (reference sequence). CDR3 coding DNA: TGCAGTGCTAGAGATGCGACACGGGGAGCCGGGGAGCTGTTTTTT. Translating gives CSARDATRGAGELFF.

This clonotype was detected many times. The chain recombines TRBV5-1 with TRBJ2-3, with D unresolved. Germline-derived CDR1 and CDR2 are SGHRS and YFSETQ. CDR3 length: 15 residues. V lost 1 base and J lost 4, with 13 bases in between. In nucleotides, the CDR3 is TGCGCCAGCAGCTTGCATCTGGGTGATGCAGATACGCAGTATTTT. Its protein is CASSLHLGDADTQYF.

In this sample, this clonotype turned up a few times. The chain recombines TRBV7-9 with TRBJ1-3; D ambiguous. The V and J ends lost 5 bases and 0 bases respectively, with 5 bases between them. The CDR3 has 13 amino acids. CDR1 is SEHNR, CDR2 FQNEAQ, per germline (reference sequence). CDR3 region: CASSPYSGNTIYF. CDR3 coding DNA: TGTGCCAGCAGCCCGTACTCTGGAAACACCATATATTTT.

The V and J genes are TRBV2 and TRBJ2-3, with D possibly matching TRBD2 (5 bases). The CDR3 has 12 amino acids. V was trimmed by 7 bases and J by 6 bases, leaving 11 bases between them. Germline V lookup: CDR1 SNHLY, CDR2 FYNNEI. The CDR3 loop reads CASTTRGDTQYF. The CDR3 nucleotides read TGTGCCAGCACAACCCGAGGGGATACGCAGTATTTT.

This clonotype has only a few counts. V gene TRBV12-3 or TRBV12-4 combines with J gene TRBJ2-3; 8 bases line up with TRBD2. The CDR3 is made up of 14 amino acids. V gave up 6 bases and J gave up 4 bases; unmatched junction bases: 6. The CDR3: CASRSGLAPDTQYF. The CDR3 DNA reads TGTGCCAGCAGATCCGGACTAGCACCAGATACGCAGTATTTT.